A selection of T cell receptor beta chains follows, all from one sample in a study of T cell repertoires in cytomegalovirus infection. Each CDR3 protein gets one entry after TCRdb re-called the reads with MiXCR. The table shows approximately 550,000 distinct CDR3 sequences, with 16% occurring only once. The specimen was CD8+ T cells from PBMCs. These receptor sequences come from a human donor in good health (CMV status not recorded). Some clones in this sample may be carry-over from other donors' samples. CDR3s include the opening cysteine and the closing phenylalanine or tryptophan. Fields, in order: J gene, clone size, D gene, V gene, CDR3 protein, CDR3 DNA. D genes are given only for firm matches. Clone sizes are given selectively: once, few, many, or a class where the clone is expanded.

TRBJ2-3 | NA | NA | TRBV20-1 | CSARVGEDTQYF | TGCAGTGCTAGAGTAGGTGAGGATACGCAGTATTTT
TRBJ1-5 | many | NA | TRBV28 | CASSLLVGQPQHF | TGTGCCAGCAGTTTACTAGTCGGCCAGCCCCAGCATTTT
TRBJ1-1 | once | TRBD1 | TRBV5-6 | CASSSTDRGDAFF | TGTGCCAGCAGCAGTACCGACAGGGGTGACGCTTTCTTT
TRBJ2-5 | few | NA | TRBV9 | CASSVGLSGETQYF | TGTGCCAGCAGCGTAGGGCTAAGCGGGGAGACCCAGTACTTC
TRBJ2-3 | NA | TRBD2 | TRBV9 | CASSRAGAITDTQYF | TGTGCCAGCAGCCGAGCGGGGGCCATCACAGATACGCAGTATTTT
TRBJ1-2 | NA | NA | TRBV6-6 | CASTESGQYYVYTF | TGTGCCAGCACCGAGTCCGGCCAGTACTATGTTTACACCTTC
TRBJ2-2 | NA | TRBD2 | TRBV20-1 | CSAGGEREVGELFF | TGCAGTGCGGGGGGGGAGCGGGAGGTCGGGGAGCTGTTTTTT
TRBJ1-1 | NA | NA | TRBV20-1 | CSAKIPSDLFEVSFF | TGCAGTGCTAAGATACCGAGTGACTTGTTTGAGGTCTCTTTCTTT
TRBJ2-7 | many | NA | TRBV14 | CASSQALKGGEQYF | TGTGCCAGCAGCCAAGCACTAAAGGGAGGCGAGCAGTACTTC
TRBJ2-1 | many | NA | TRBV12-3/TRBV12-4 | CASSLHGSGGYNEQFF | TGTGCCAGCAGTTTACATGGTAGCGGCGGTTACAATGAGCAGTTCTTC
TRBJ2-2 | many | NA | TRBV7-3 | CASSLFGRGMDTGELFF | TGTGCCAGCAGCTTATTTGGCAGGGGAATGGACACCGGGGAGCTGTTTTTT
TRBJ2-3 | many | TRBD2 | TRBV7-9 | CASTSREATQYF | TGTGCCAGCACTTCACGGGAGGCGACGCAGTATTTT
TRBJ1-3 | NA | NA | TRBV13 | CASSRVASGNTIYF | TGTGCCAGCAGCCGGGTTGCCTCTGGAAACACCATATATTTT
TRBJ1-5 | few | NA | TRBV24-1 | CATSAGSNQPQHF | TGTGCCACCAGTGCTGGTAGCAATCAGCCCCAGCATTTT
TRBJ2-7 | many | NA | TRBV10-3 | CAISGAAGGYEQYF | TGTGCCATCAGTGGGGCGGCTGGGGGCTACGAGCAGTACTTC
TRBJ2-1 | NA | NA | TRBV15 | CATSRATPNEQFF | TGTGCCACCAGCAGGGCGACACCTAATGAGCAGTTCTTC
TRBJ2-2 | many | TRBD2 | TRBV7-6 | CASSRTGTSGNGDTGELFF | TGTGCCAGCAGTCGAACCGGGACTAGCGGGAACGGAGACACCGGGGAGCTGTTTTTT
TRBJ2-5 | NA | TRBD2 | TRBV4-2 | CASSQQLAGVGETQYF | TGTGCCAGCAGCCAACAACTAGCGGGAGTAGGAGAGACCCAGTACTTC
TRBJ1-4 | NA | NA | TRBV15 | CATSRGREKLFF | TGTGCCACCAGCCGAGGGAGGGAAAAACTGTTTTTT
TRBJ2-1 | many | TRBD1 | TRBV7-8 | CASSLTGTNNEQFF | TGTGCCAGCAGCTTGACAGGGACCAACAATGAGCAGTTCTTC
TRBJ2-7 | NA | TRBD2 | TRBV4-1 | CASSQGSRGLALDEQYF | TGCGCCAGCAGCCAAGGGAGCCGGGGACTAGCCTTGGACGAGCAGTACTTC
TRBJ2-7 | many | TRBD1 | TRBV12-3/TRBV12-4 | CASSYGDRAYEQYF | TGTGCCAGCAGTTACGGGGACAGAGCCTACGAGCAGTACTTC
TRBJ1-1 | few | NA | TRBV14 | CATRGGGTEAFF | TGTGCCACCCGAGGGGGAGGCACTGAAGCTTTCTTT
TRBJ1-5 | NA | NA | TRBV28 | CASSLADHNNQPQHF | TGTGCCAGCAGTTTGGCAGACCATAACAATCAGCCCCAGCATTTT
TRBJ2-1 | many | NA | TRBV7-9 | CASSLPRENEQFF | TGTGCCAGCAGCTTGCCCCGGGAAAATGAGCAGTTCTTC